The 13 T cell receptor beta chains given below trace back to one sample, sequenced in a study of CD8 T cells in Susac syndrome. A quantity of about 0.5 to 1 ug RNA underwent reverse transcription using random hexamers. TCRdb fed the immunoSEQ multiplex PCR reads into MiXCR, producing one record per CDR3 protein. The table lists under 200,000 distinct CDR3 sequences, about 93% of them singletons. Sequences were obtained from CD4+ T cells from PBMCs. The receptors here all came from a human donor in good health.

In this sample, this clonotype turned up a few times. The chain has TRBV6-1 and TRBJ1-2, with TRBD1 as a possible D gene (5 bases). The CDR3 covers 14 residues. Germline V gives CDR1 MNHNS, CDR2 SASEGT. Trimming cost V 5 bases and J 8 bases, with 18 bases left between them. This chain's CDR3 is CASSSPDTSRGYTF. Here the CDR3 DNA reads TGTGCCAGCAGTTCACCGGACACCTCCAGAGGCTACACCTTC.

CDR3 residues: CASSLLANYGYTF. In nucleotides, the CDR3 is TGTGCCAGCAGCTTATTAGCTAACTATGGCTACACCTTC. The rearrangement links TRBV7-9 to TRBJ1-2; D ambiguous. CDR1 and CDR2 from the germline V gene are SEHNR and FQNEAQ (reference sequence). V dropped 2 bases and J dropped 0 bases, with 4 bases sitting between them. The CDR3 length is 13 residues.

This clonotype was seen just once. The chain recombines TRBV19 with TRBJ2-2, with D perhaps being TRBD1 or TRBD2 (5 bases each). The CDR3 loop spans 17 amino acids. Trimming stripped 3 bases from V and 6 bases from J, with 20 bases between. Germline loops: CDR1 LNHDA, CDR2 SQIVND (reference sequence). For the CDR3, the DNA is TGTGCCAGTAGTATCGCCGGGACGGTGATTCGGGCCGGGGAGCTGTTTTTT. Translation gives CASSIAGTVIRAGELFF.

The chain joins TRBV30 to TRBJ2-7, with 14 bases fitting TRBD2. V dropped 5 bases and J dropped 3; count of bases not matched to a gene: 3. The CDR3 length is 14 residues. Germline loops: CDR1 GTSNPN, CDR2 SVGIG (reference sequence). This CDR3 reads CAWSGTSGGYEQYF. The CDR3 region has the DNA TGTGCCTGGTCCGGGACTAGCGGGGGCTACGAGCAGTACTTC.

The J gene is TRBJ1-4, the V gene TRBV7-2, with 7 nucleotides matching TRBD1. The CDR3 is 14 amino acids. In germline, CDR1 is SGHTA, CDR2 FQGNSA. Trimming took 5 bases from V and 5 from J; bases not matched to a gene: 5. CDR3: CASSTTGMNEKLFF. DNA for the CDR3: TGTGCCAGCAGCACGACAGGGATGAATGAAAAACTGTTTTTT.

The chain links TRBV28 to TRBJ1-1, with D hard to call. This CDR3 is 11 amino acids long. The germline V gene has CDR1 MDHEN and CDR2 SYDVKM. Trimming took 8 bases from V and 1 from J, leaving 5 bases between them. CDR3 region: CASGRNTEAFF. In nucleotides, the CDR3 is TGTGCCAGCGGCAGGAACACTGAAGCTTTCTTT.

The V call is TRBV29-1, the J call TRBJ2-4; D might be TRBD2 (5 bases). In germline, CDR1 is SQVTM, CDR2 ANQGSEA. The CDR3 length is 14 residues. V gave up 3 bases and J gave up 9 bases, with 18 bases separating them. CDR3 sequence (DNA): TGCAGCGTTGAGGCGGGCCGCAGCCTCCCCATTCAGTACTTC. Amino acids: CSVEAGRSLPIQYF.

V is TRBV5-1 and J is TRBJ2-3, with 11 bases matching TRBD1. V was clipped by 4 bases and J by 0 bases; unmatched bases: 4. There are 16 residues in the CDR3. Germline CDR1 reads SGHRS; CDR2 reads YFSETQ. The CDR3: CASSRTGGVSTDTQYF. CDR3 in DNA: TGCGCCAGCAGCCGGACAGGGGGCGTAAGCACAGATACGCAGTATTTT.

J is TRBJ2-7 and V is TRBV28; D uncertain. Per the germline V gene, CDR1 is MDHEN and CDR2 is SYDVKM. This CDR3 region has 13 residues. V gave up 4 bases and J gave up 2 bases, with 9 bases separating them. The DNA for the CDR3 is TGTGCCAGCAGTTCGGTGGTCACCTACGAGCAGTACTTC. Protein: CASSSVVTYEQYF.

The V call is TRBV5-6, the J call TRBJ2-3, with TRBD1 identical over 9 bases. After removal of 1 base from V and 4 bases from J, the junction contained 4 bases not matched to a gene. The germline CDR1 and CDR2 sequences are SGHDT and YYEEEE. The CDR3 contains 15 residues. In DNA form, the CDR3 reads TGTGCCAGCAGCTTGAAGGGGACAGGGCCAGATACGCAGTATTTT. Amino acids: CASSLKGTGPDTQYF.

V and J are TRBV24-1 and TRBJ2-5; D ambiguous. Trimming left V 0 bases short and J 4 bases short, with 11 bases between. The CDR3 is 15 residues long. Germline loops: CDR1 KGHDR, CDR2 SFDVKD. The CDR3 DNA is TGTGCCACCAGTGATTTGACCTACGGCGCAGAGACCCAGTACTTC. Its translation: CATSDLTYGAETQYF.

V is TRBV7-9 and J is TRBJ2-1; D is uncertain. V was clipped by 2 bases and J by 10 bases, with 9 bases between them. The CDR3 covers 12 residues. In germline, CDR1 is SEHNR, CDR2 FQNEAQ (reference sequence). The CDR3 loop is CASSLRLREQFF. CDR3 in DNA: TGTGCCAGCAGCTTACGGTTGCGGGAGCAGTTCTTC.

Only a few counts were recorded for this clonotype. One end of the junction varies from germline; a read error may be responsible. CDR3 residues: CASSLGGLPTDTQYF. The CDR3 DNA sequence: TGTGCTAGCAGCTTAGGGGGACTACCCACAGATACGCAGTATTTT. The V call is TRBV7-7, the J call TRBJ2-3, with D possibly TRBD2 on 7 matching bases. Germline lookup yields CDR1 SSHAT and CDR2 FNYEAQ (reference sequence). The CDR3 totals 15 residues.